This passage covers 23 T cell receptor beta chains from one sample sequenced in a study of OX40 agonist ivuxolimab in advanced cancers. Using immunoSEQ multiplex PCR, the repertoire was profiled, and TCRdb retains in-frame clones only, with some absent. The table has roughly 56,000 clones, 82% seen once. Sequenced here: CD4+ or CD8+ T cells sorted from blood, sampled in a trial of the OX40 agonist ivuxolimab. The receptors come from an adult with an advanced solid tumor such as melanoma, head and neck, liver or kidney cancer.

The table lists this clone with a few counts. V and J are TRBV7-3 and TRBJ2-3, with 9 nucleotides matching TRBD2. Germline CDR1 reads SGHTA; CDR2 reads FQGTGA. The ends lost 6 bases at V and 5 bases at J; junction bases unmatched: 6. The CDR3 length is 14 residues. Written as DNA, the CDR3 is TGTGCCAGCAGGGGTAGCGGGAGAGGAGATACGCAGTATTTT. This sequence encodes CASRGSGRGDTQYF.

This clone was observed once. This rearrangement joins TRBV19 to TRBJ2-5; unclear D gene. The CDR3 runs 13 residues. Germline CDR1 LNHDA, CDR2 SQIVND (reference sequence). V lost 2 bases and J lost 5, with 9 bases in between. The CDR3: CASSIQSAETQYF. The DNA of the CDR3 is TGTGCCAGTAGTATACAGAGCGCCGAGACCCAGTACTTC.

This clone was counted once. J is TRBJ1-3 and V is TRBV7-9; D gene unclear. Germline V gives CDR1 SEHNR, CDR2 FQNEAQ (reference sequence). This CDR3 comprises 15 residues. With 1 base removed from V and 0 bases from J, the gap between germline ends came to 7 bases. DNA for the CDR3: TGTGCCAGCAGCTTAGAGCAGCGCTCTGGAAACACCATATATTTT. Its protein is CASSLEQRSGNTIYF. Looking up the rest from reference TRBV7-9 and TRBJ1-3 gives the full variable domain: DTGVSQNPRHKITKRGQNVTFRCDPISEHNRLYWYRQTLGQGPEFLTYFQNEAQLEKSRLLSDRFSAERPKGSFSTLEIQRTEQGDSAMYLCASSLEQRSGNTIYFGEGSWLTVV.

The chain combines TRBV4-2 with TRBJ2-1; TRBD2 matches 11 bases. The germline gives CDR1 LGHNA, CDR2 YNFKEQ. V dropped 3 bases and J dropped 4; count of bases not matched to a gene: 8. The CDR3 extends over 17 amino acids. CDR3 loop: CASSQYSGTSGYNEQFF. The CDR3 nucleotides read TGTGCCAGCAGCCAGTATTCCGGGACTAGCGGATACAATGAGCAGTTCTTC.

The chain joins TRBV6-5 to TRBJ1-1; D call uncertain. With 2 bases removed from V and 7 bases from J, the gap between germline ends came to 11 bases. From germline, CDR1 is MNHEY and CDR2 SVGAGI. The CDR3 covers 13 residues. Written as DNA, the CDR3 is TGTGCCAGCAGTTACGAGAAACGGGGTGAAGCTTTCTTT. Its translation is CASSYEKRGEAFF.

The chain recombines TRBV19 with TRBJ2-4, with D hard to call. Germline CDR1 reads LNHDA; CDR2 reads SQIVND (reference sequence). There are 11 residues in the CDR3. Deletions cut 6 bases from V and 7 bases from J, with 7 bases between. CDR3 nucleotide sequence: TGTGCCAGTAGAAAGGGTAACATTCAGTACTTC. Amino acids: CASRKGNIQYF.

The J gene is TRBJ2-2, the V gene TRBV2, with TRBD1 identical over 10 bases. This CDR3 has 13 amino acids. The J segment lost 5 bases and the V segment lost 7 bases, leaving 1 base of the junction unmatched. Germline CDR1 SNHLY, CDR2 FYNNEI. Here the CDR3 DNA reads TGTGCCAGCAAGGGACAGGGGACCGGGGAGCTGTTTTTT. Its protein product is CASKGQGTGELFF.

The V call is TRBV21-1, the J call TRBJ2-5; the table calls TRBD1, which could not be checked here. TRBV21-1 is termed a pseudogene. There are 13 residues in the CDR3. In DNA form, the CDR3 reads TGTGCCAGCAGGACAGGAAAACAAGAGACCCAGTACTTC. Encoded protein: CASRTGKQETQYF.

The chain joins TRBV2 to TRBJ2-7; D is ambiguous. There are 13 residues in the CDR3. V lost 4 bases, J lost 7 bases, and 14 bases lay in between. CDR1 and CDR2 (germline): SNHLY, FYNNEI. The chain's CDR3 is CASSVSLEVEQYF. The DNA of the CDR3 is TGTGCCAGCAGTGTTAGTCTCGAGGTGGAGCAGTACTTC. The variable domain in full, with the rest retrieved from reference TRBV2 and TRBJ2-7, is EPEVTQTPSHQVTQMGQEVILRCVPISNHLYFYWYRQILGQKVEFLVSFYNNEISEKSEIFDDQFSVERPDGSNFTLKIRSTKLEDSAMYFCASSVSLEVEQYFGPGTRLTVT.

The genes are TRBV7-8 and TRBJ1-5; no clear D. The germline V gene encodes CDR1 SGHVS and CDR2 FQNEAQ. CDR3 size: 16 residues. Trimming removed 3 bases at V and 1 base at J, with 13 bases between. The CDR3 sequence is CASSFSRHLSNQPQHF. The CDR3 DNA reads TGTGCCAGCAGCTTTAGCCGACATCTAAGCAATCAGCCCCAGCATTTT.

The genes are TRBV11-1 and TRBJ1-2, with 7 positions matching TRBD1. Losses at the gene ends were 3 bases for V and 8 bases for J; bases not matched to a gene: 6. Germline values: CDR1 SGHAT, CDR2 FQDESV (reference sequence). The CDR3 length is 13 residues. CDR3 region: CASSLTGSEGYTF. CDR3 DNA: TGTGCCAGCAGCTTGACAGGGTCGGAAGGCTACACCTTC.

This chain uses TRBV28 with TRBJ2-7, with D possibly being TRBD1 (5 bases). Germline CDR1 reads MDHEN; CDR2 reads SYDVKM. V lost 2 bases to trimming and J lost 3 bases, with 8 bases between them. The CDR3 is 13 amino acids. CDR3 sequence (DNA): TGTGCCAGCAGTTTAGACAGCAACTACGAGCAGTACTTC. This gives the protein CASSLDSNYEQYF.

V gene TRBV7-9 combines with J gene TRBJ2-1; D call uncertain. The CDR3 totals 16 residues. The V gene's germline CDR1 is SEHNR and CDR2 FQNEAQ (reference sequence). Deletions cut 1 base from V and 4 bases from J, with 14 bases between. The CDR3 protein is CASSLVGTSQYNEQFF. The DNA of the CDR3 is TGTGCCAGCAGCTTAGTGGGAACCTCACAATACAATGAGCAGTTCTTC.

This clone showed up just a few times. The V call is TRBV5-6, the J call TRBJ1-2, with 11 bases matching TRBD1. In germline, CDR1 is SGHDT, CDR2 YYEEEE. J was trimmed by 8 bases and V by 4 bases; bases with no gene match: 4. The CDR3 is 13 amino acids. The CDR3, as DNA: TGTGCCAGCAGCCGGGACAGGGGGTACGGCTACACCTTC. It codes for CASSRDRGYGYTF.

Judged by abundance, this clone is medium-sized (0.01 to 0.1%). The V call is TRBV5-1, the J call TRBJ1-1; D uncertain. Germline assignment: CDR1 SGHRS and CDR2 YFSETQ. The length of the CDR3 is 13 residues. Trimming took 0 bases from V and 1 from J, leaving 4 bases between them. CDR3 DNA sequence: TGCGCCAGCAGCTTGGGACGGAACACTGAAGCTTTCTTT. Its translation: CASSLGRNTEAFF.

This clone was counted a single time. This chain joins TRBV5-1 and TRBJ1-6; 10 bases agree with TRBD1. Losses at the gene ends were 3 bases for V and 6 bases for J; bases not matched to a gene: 12. The CDR3 runs 18 residues. Germline CDR1 reads SGHRS; CDR2 reads YFSETQ. The CDR3 bases are TGCGCCAGCAGCTACCTACTTCGGACAGGGGGGTCTAATTCACCCCTCCACTTT. Protein sequence: CASSYLLRTGGSNSPLHF.

By share of the sample, this clone is medium-sized. The chain couples TRBV9 to TRBJ1-4; D remains unclear. Trimming left V 4 bases short and J 4 bases short, with 11 bases between. Per the germline V gene, CDR1 is SGDLS and CDR2 is YYNGEE. The CDR3 length is 14 residues. CDR3 bases: TGTGCCAGCAGCTCAACAGCTTATAATGAAAAACTGTTTTTT. Protein product: CASSSTAYNEKLFF.

The J gene is TRBJ2-3, the V gene TRBV11-3; 9 positions agree with TRBD2. The germline V gene has CDR1 SGHNT and CDR2 YENEEA. The CDR3 loop spans 17 amino acids. J gave up 3 bases and V 3 bases, and 10 bases lay outside the gene matches. CDR3 nucleotide sequence: TGTGCCAGCAGCTTCGGGACACAGAGCGGGGGGACAGATACGCAGTATTTT. Encoded protein: CASSFGTQSGGTDTQYF.

This clone was counted a single time. This rearrangement joins TRBV5-1 to TRBJ2-7; the match to TRBD1 covers 9 bases. The CDR3 runs 14 residues. Trimming at V came to 4 bases and at J to 6 bases, leaving 8 bases not matched to a gene. The germline gives CDR1 SGHRS, CDR2 YFSETQ. In DNA, the CDR3 is TGCGCCAGCAGCCCAGGGACAGGGAGTAGCGAGCAGTACTTC. This codes for CASSPGTGSSEQYF.

The chain links TRBV6-1 to TRBJ2-1; the match to TRBD1 covers 7 bases. CDR1 and CDR2 from the germline V gene are MNHNS and SASEGT. Losses at the gene ends were 6 bases for V and 9 bases for J; bases not matched to a gene: 8. This CDR3 contains 13 residues. The CDR3, as DNA: TGTGCCAGCAGATTCCGGGACAGTGTTGAGCAGTTCTTC. This encodes CASRFRDSVEQFF.

The chain links TRBV7-2 to TRBJ1-6; D call uncertain. The germline V gene encodes CDR1 SGHTA and CDR2 FQGNSA. CDR3 length: 16 amino acids. Trimming took 2 bases from V and 7 from J, leaving 15 bases between them. CDR3 DNA sequence: TGTGCCAGCAGCTTATTCCCAACCTCGGAGAATTCACCCCTCCACTTT. It translates to CASSLFPTSENSPLHF.

The chain has TRBV11-1 and TRBJ2-7; 14 bases match TRBD2. Looked up from germline, CDR1 is SGHAT and CDR2 is FQDESV (reference sequence). The CDR3 is 16 amino acids. The V gene end was trimmed by 5 bases and the J gene end by 2 bases; junction bases not matched to a gene: 5. CDR3 sequence reads: CASSPQGLAGAYEQYF. CDR3 in DNA: TGTGCCAGCAGCCCTCAGGGACTAGCGGGAGCCTACGAGCAGTACTTC.

This rearrangement joins TRBV19 to TRBJ2-3, with TRBD2 matching 7 bases. This CDR3 is 18 amino acids long. The junction had 19 bases not matched to a gene; V was cut back by 8 bases and J by 2 bases. In germline, CDR1 is LNHDA, CDR2 SQIVND (reference sequence). The CDR3 coding sequence is TGTGCCAGTCGCGCCGGGGCGGGAGCTCTTCGTTTCACAGATACGCAGTATTTT. Encoded protein: CASRAGAGALRFTDTQYF.